These 12 T cell receptor beta chains were all obtained from the same sample, sequenced in a study of T cell responses to AZD1222 COVID-19 vaccine listed by TCRdb under 2021. To prepare the library, the immunoSEQ multiplex PCR assay was applied. In its TCRdb copy, this immuneACCESS table keeps in-frame sequences only and misses some clones. Where compared with another copy, unresolved V genes explain less than half of these, and the others have no known cause. The sample includes 150,000 to 200,000 clones, with around 91% observed a single time. Jointly, the top ten make up 5% to 6.5% of the sample. Interpreted using the paper, the time point label stands for: about 28 days (+/-7) after the second vaccine dose. Material: peripheral blood, obtained 28 days after the second AZD1222 dose. The receptors originated from an adult who received the AZD1222 COVID-19 vaccine.

The gene calls are TRBV24-1 and TRBJ1-4; D is uncertain. Trimming shortened V by 3 bases and J by 3 bases, and 10 bases separated the two germline ends. The germline V gene has CDR1 KGHDR and CDR2 SFDVKD. This CDR3 contains 15 residues. Here the CDR3 DNA reads TGTGCCACCAGTGATCCGTCGGGTTCTAATGAAAAACTGTTTTTT. Translation gives CATSDPSGSNEKLFF.

The chain uses TRBV6-5 and TRBJ2-7, with 8 bases fitting TRBD2. The ends lost 6 bases at V and 2 bases at J; junction bases unmatched: 9. Germline V CDR1 and CDR2: MNHEY, SVGAGI. This CDR3 spans 15 amino acids. The CDR3 loop is CASSIHSGNPYEQYF. CDR3 bases: TGTGCCAGCAGCATACATAGCGGGAACCCCTACGAGCAGTACTTC.

The gene calls are TRBV6-4 and TRBJ2-1; 10 positions agree with TRBD1. CDR3 length: 16 amino acids. The J segment lost 6 bases and the V segment lost 3 bases, leaving 8 bases of the junction unmatched. In germline, CDR1 is MRHNA, CDR2 SNTAGT. CDR3 protein: CASSDLMGTGVNEQFF. In nucleotides, the CDR3 is TGTGCCAGCAGTGATCTGATGGGGACAGGGGTCAATGAGCAGTTCTTC.

The DNA for the CDR3 is TGTGCCAGCAGTTACTCGATAGAGGGCAATGAGCAGTTCTTC. Translation: CASSYSIEGNEQFF. This chain joins TRBV6-6 and TRBJ2-1; D may be TRBD2 (5 bases). Trimming removed 0 bases at V and 6 bases at J, with 9 bases between. CDR1 is MNHNY, CDR2 SVGAGI, per germline (reference sequence). The CDR3 is 14 amino acids.

V is TRBV5-6 and J is TRBJ2-7; 8 nucleotides agree with TRBD2. Per the germline V gene, CDR1 is SGHDT and CDR2 is YYEEEE. The CDR3 is 15 residues long. With V trimmed by 0 bases and J by 3 bases, 5 bases remained unmatched. The CDR3 DNA reads as TGTGCCAGCAGCTTGGGGCTAGCGGGTGTCTACGAGCAGTACTTC. Its translation: CASSLGLAGVYEQYF. Looking up the rest from reference TRBV5-6 and TRBJ2-7 gives the full variable domain: DAGVTQSPTHLIKTRGQQVTLRCSPKSGHDTVSWYQQALGQGPQFIFQYYEEEERQRGNFPDRFSGHQFPNYSSELNVNALLLGDSALYLCASSLGLAGVYEQYFGPGTRLTVT.

The genes are TRBV19 and TRBJ2-1; D ambiguous. Trimming left V 4 bases short and J 1 base short, with 5 bases between. Germline V gene lookup returns CDR1 LNHDA and CDR2 SQIVND (reference sequence). The CDR3 loop spans 13 amino acids. The CDR3, as DNA: TGTGCCAGTAGTAGCGAATCCTACAATGAGCAGTTCTTC. Protein: CASSSESYNEQFF.

This chain connects TRBV5-1 to TRBJ2-3; 7 bases are shared with TRBD2. Germline V gene sequence: CDR1 SGHRS, CDR2 YFSETQ. Trimming cost V 4 bases and J 5 bases; bases outside gene matches: 13. The CDR3 length is 16 residues. DNA of the CDR3: TGCGCCAGCAGCCTGCTGAGCGTTGGCGGGAGAGATACGCAGTATTTT. Amino acids: CASSLLSVGGRDTQYF.

This chain connects TRBV19 to TRBJ1-2, with D perhaps matching TRBD1 (5 bases). CDR1 and CDR2 (germline): LNHDA, SQIVND (reference sequence). The V end lost 9 bases, the J end lost 5 bases, and 19 bases lay between the germline ends. The CDR3 has 14 amino acids. Here the CDR3 reads CARFWGRWLYGYTF. Here the CDR3 DNA reads TGTGCCAGATTTTGGGGCCGGTGGTTGTATGGCTACACCTTC.

The chain recombines TRBV7-9 with TRBJ1-3; 10 nucleotides match TRBD1. CDR1 is SEHNR and CDR2 is FQNEAQ in the germline V gene (reference sequence). V lost 0 bases, J lost 2 bases, and 4 bases stayed unmatched. The CDR3 is 17 residues long. The CDR3 is CASSLAAGTGAGNTIYF. In DNA, the CDR3 is TGTGCCAGCAGCTTAGCCGCCGGGACAGGGGCTGGAAACACCATATATTTT.

V gene TRBV10-2 combines with J gene TRBJ2-7; D unresolved. The germline V gene has CDR1 WSHSY and CDR2 SAAADI. V lost 2 bases, J lost 3 bases, and 23 bases lay in between. This CDR3 has 18 residues. CDR3 in DNA: TGCGCCAGCAGTGAGAGTCGGTTTGCCAGAATCTTCAACTACGAGCAGTACTTC. This sequence encodes CASSESRFARIFNYEQYF.

This clone was detected a few times. V and J are TRBV27 and TRBJ2-7, with TRBD2 matching over 10 bases. CDR1 is MNHEY and CDR2 is SMNVEV in the germline V gene (reference sequence). V trimming: 6 bases; J trimming: 0 bases; junction bases outside the gene matches: 2. The CDR3 is 14 residues long. The CDR3 DNA is TGTGCCAGCAGATTAGCGGGGGGCTCCTACGAGCAGTACTTC. It specifies CASRLAGGSYEQYF.

The V call is TRBV5-6, the J call TRBJ1-3; D gene ambiguous. V shed 2 bases and J shed 2 bases, with 14 bases lying between them. This CDR3 has 16 residues. Germline CDR1 reads SGHDT; CDR2 reads YYEEEE. The CDR3 is CASSFTYENPGNTIYF. The DNA of the CDR3 is TGTGCCAGCAGCTTCACCTATGAGAACCCTGGAAACACCATATATTTT.